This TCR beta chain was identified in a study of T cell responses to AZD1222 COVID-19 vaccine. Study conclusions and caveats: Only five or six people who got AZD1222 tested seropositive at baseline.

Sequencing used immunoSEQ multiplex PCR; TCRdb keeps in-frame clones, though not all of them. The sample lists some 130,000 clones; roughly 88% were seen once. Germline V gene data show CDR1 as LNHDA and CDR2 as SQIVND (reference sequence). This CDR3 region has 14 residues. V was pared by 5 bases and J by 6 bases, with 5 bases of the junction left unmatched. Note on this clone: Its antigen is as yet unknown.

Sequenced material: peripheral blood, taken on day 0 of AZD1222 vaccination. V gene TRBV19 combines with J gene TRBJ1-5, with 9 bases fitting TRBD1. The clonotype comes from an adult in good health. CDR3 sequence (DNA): TGTGCCAGTAGTGTCACAGGGGGCGGTCAGCCCCAGCATTTT. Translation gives CASSVTGGGQPQHF. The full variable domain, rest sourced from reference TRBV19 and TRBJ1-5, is DGGITQSPKYLFRKEGQNVTLSCEQNLNHDAMYWYRQDPGQGLRLIYYSQIVNDFQKGDIAEGYSVSREKKESFPLTVTSAQKNPTAFYLCASSVTGGGQPQHFGDGTRLSIL.